Listed below are T cell receptor beta chains from one sample, sequenced in a study of PD-1 blockade in classical Hodgkin lymphoma. Here immunoSEQ multiplex PCR was the method, and the copy in TCRdb shows in-frame clones only, minus some. The sample holds more than 50,000 clones, approximately 90% seen once. Material: peripheral blood mononuclear cells (PBMCs), obtained at baseline. The origin of the receptors is a human donor with classical Hodgkin lymphoma. Both conserved end residues are trimmed from each CDR3. D genes are given only for firm matches. The listing skips clone size in some rows; elsewhere it reads once, few, many or a size class.

TRBV29-1	TRBJ1-2	NA	NA	SVDRLGGYGYT
TRBV10-3	TRBJ2-5	NA	NA	AISESPSGLEETQY
TRBV7-7	TRBJ2-5	NA	NA	ASSLGRLGETQY
TRBV9	TRBJ2-5	TRBD2	NA	ASSGTSGDNFQETQY
TRBV6-1	TRBJ1-2	NA	NA	ASTRQAHYGYT
TRBV11-2	TRBJ1-6	NA	NA	ASSPLGADSPLH
TRBV5-1	TRBJ1-6	NA	few	ASSLAEYNSPLH
TRBV7-9	TRBJ2-3	TRBD2	NA	ASSISGGALDTQY
TRBV4-1	TRBJ2-2	NA	NA	ASSQEGPQATNTGELF
TRBV29-1	TRBJ1-3	NA	NA	SAFIPSGNTIY
TRBV5-6	TRBJ2-3	TRBD2	NA	ASSLLAFGTDTQY